These 23 T cell receptor beta chains originate from one sample sequenced in a study of shared clonotypes between healthy human individuals. Produced via immunoSEQ multiplex PCR; TCRdb's table is partial and in-frame only. The sample lists 2 million to 2.5 million clones; less than 95% were seen once. The sequencing input was naive CD4+ T cells from PBMCs. Subset indicated: CD45RA+ positively selected. Receptor source: a man aged 18-30 years in good health. Some clones in this sample may be carry-over from other donors' samples.

Regarding this clone: Additional DNA sequences in this sample encode the identical CDR3. The chain recombines TRBV9 with TRBJ2-1; a weak D match, TRBD1 (6 bases). Germline V gene lookup returns CDR1 SGDLS and CDR2 YYNGEE. Trimming cost V 0 bases and J 3 bases, with 10 bases left between them. The CDR3 covers 15 residues. The CDR3 sequence: CASSVAGDFYNEQFF. CDR3 sequence (DNA): TGTGCCAGCAGCGTAGCAGGGGATTTCTACAATGAGCAGTTCTTC.

This clone has a single count. The chain combines TRBV28 with TRBJ2-5, with 12 bases lining up with TRBD2. Germline CDR1 MDHEN, CDR2 SYDVKM. CDR3 length: 17 amino acids. Germline trimming cut 6 bases from V and 5 bases from J; bases unmatched to any gene: 13. The CDR3 protein is CASSYRLAGDRWETQYF. For the CDR3, the DNA is TGTGCCAGCAGCTACCGACTAGCGGGAGATCGTTGGGAGACCCAGTACTTC.

V and J are TRBV2 and TRBJ2-1; 9 nucleotides agree with TRBD2. The ends lost 0 bases at V and 9 bases at J; junction bases unmatched: 6. The CDR3 contains 15 residues. The germline V gene encodes CDR1 SNHLY and CDR2 FYNNEI. CDR3 nucleotides: TGTGCCAGCAGTGAAGCTTTGCGGGAGGGCGGTGAGCAGTTCTTC. Translation gives CASSEALREGGEQFF.

The chain links TRBV30 to TRBJ2-5; possible D gene TRBD2, 6 bases. Trimming took off 3 bases at V and 0 bases at J, with 20 bases between the two ends. The CDR3 runs 17 residues. The germline V gene encodes CDR1 GTSNPN and CDR2 SVGIG (reference sequence). CDR3 amino acids: CAWSIERVNTNQETQYF. CDR3 bases: TGTGCCTGGAGCATAGAGCGGGTGAACACCAACCAAGAGACCCAGTACTTC.

V and J are TRBV11-2 and TRBJ2-3, with no clear D. Germline V gene lookup returns CDR1 SGHAT and CDR2 FQNNGV. V was pared by 0 bases and J by 2 bases, with 9 bases between. The CDR3 is made up of 15 amino acids. CDR3 nucleotides: TGTGCCAGCAGCTTAGATTTGGCAAACACAGATACGCAGTATTTT. This gives the protein CASSLDLANTDTQYF.

This chain joins TRBV5-6 and TRBJ2-7; no reliable D call. This CDR3 region has 13 residues. Germline loops: CDR1 SGHDT, CDR2 YYEEEE. The V end was cut by 2 bases, the J end by 4 bases, with 10 bases between. In DNA, the CDR3 is TGTGCCAGCAGCTTCTCGCACCTTTACGAGCAGTACTTC. As protein: CASSFSHLYEQYF. Together with reference TRBV5-6 and TRBJ2-7, the CDR3 gives the full variable domain: DAGVTQSPTHLIKTRGQQVTLRCSPKSGHDTVSWYQQALGQGPQFIFQYYEEEERQRGNFPDRFSGHQFPNYSSELNVNALLLGDSALYLCASSFSHLYEQYFGPGTRLTVT.

The table lists this clone with a few counts. The V gene is TRBV19, the J gene TRBJ1-2, with 8 bases lining up with TRBD1. The CDR3 is made up of 16 amino acids. V was clipped by 7 bases and J by 3 bases; unmatched bases: 13. Germline CDR1 and CDR2: LNHDA and SQIVND (reference sequence). The CDR3 coding sequence is TGTGCCAGTACCCTAGGACAGGGCCCCGTCTACTATGGCTACACCTTC. Translated: CASTLGQGPVYYGYTF.

CDR3 residues: CASSSLGTTTVGQYF. DNA of the CDR3: TGCGCCAGCAGCTCCTTGGGGACTACGACAGTGGGGCAGTACTTC. The chain is built from TRBV4-1 and TRBJ2-7; 7 bases match TRBD2. Trimming removed 5 bases from V and 9 bases from J; junction bases left unmatched: 16. There are 15 residues in the CDR3. Germline CDR1 reads MGHRA; CDR2 reads YSYEKL.

The chain recombines TRBV9 with TRBJ2-7, with 12 bases matching TRBD2. V shed 4 bases, J shed 1 base, and the junction held 3 bases outside the gene matches. The germline gives CDR1 SGDLS, CDR2 YYNGEE. The CDR3 consists of 15 residues. This CDR3 is CASSPGTSGSYEQYF. The CDR3 DNA reads TGTGCCAGCAGCCCCGGGACTAGCGGGTCCTACGAGCAGTACTTC.

The chain recombines TRBV11-2 with TRBJ2-5, with D tentatively TRBD1 (5 bases). V was cut by 1 base and J by 2 bases, with 11 bases left in between. Germline V gene data show CDR1 as SGHAT and CDR2 as FQNNGV. The CDR3 loop spans 15 amino acids. CDR3 loop: CASSLGQGPQETQYF. The CDR3 DNA follows: TGTGCCAGCAGCTTAGGTCAGGGCCCACAAGAGACCCAGTACTTC.

J is TRBJ2-7 and V is TRBV18; no firm D call. Germline V lookup: CDR1 KGHSH, CDR2 LQKENI. The CDR3 length is 13 residues. Trimming stripped 4 bases from V and 5 bases from J, with 12 bases between. The CDR3 DNA reads TGTGCCAGCTCACAGGGTGGGATCAACGAGCAGTACTTC. As protein: CASSQGGINEQYF.

The chain has TRBV5-1 and TRBJ2-1; TRBD1 agrees at 9 bases. With 2 bases clipped from V and 6 bases from J, the junction kept 6 bases outside the gene matches. There are 15 residues in the CDR3. CDR1 and CDR2 (germline): SGHRS, YFSETQ. CDR3 DNA: TGCGCCAGCAGCTTACCGGGACAGGGCCCCAATGAGCAGTTCTTC. This gives the protein CASSLPGQGPNEQFF.

In the case of this clone: Additional DNA sequences in this sample encode the identical CDR3. The chain links TRBV7-9 to TRBJ1-4, with D perhaps matching TRBD1 (5 bases). The germline CDR1 and CDR2 sequences are SEHNR and FQNEAQ (reference sequence). V lost 3 bases, J lost 1 base, and 6 bases lay in between. The CDR3 covers 14 residues. CDR3 sequence (DNA): TGTGCCAGCAGCTTGGGGGGAACTAATGAAAAACTGTTTTTT. It specifies CASSLGGTNEKLFF.

V is TRBV7-2 and J is TRBJ2-7, with 14 bases lining up with TRBD2. CDR1 is SGHTA, CDR2 FQGNSA, per germline. The CDR3 is 14 residues long. V lost 4 bases and J lost 8; bases outside the gene matches: 4. The CDR3 DNA is TGTGCCAGCAGCTCGGGACTAGCGGGAGTTCAGCAGTACTTC. Translation: CASSSGLAGVQQYF.

This clone occurred once. CDR3 region: CSVEPLPGLADYEQYF. In DNA, the CDR3 is TGCAGCGTTGAGCCTCTCCCGGGACTAGCGGACTACGAGCAGTACTTC. The genes are TRBV29-1 and TRBJ2-7, with 11 bases lining up with TRBD2. The germline V gene has CDR1 SQVTM and CDR2 ANQGSEA. The J segment lost 3 bases and the V segment lost 3 bases, leaving 10 bases of the junction unmatched. CDR3 length equals 16 residues.

The J gene is TRBJ1-4, the V gene TRBV6-1, with no clear D. The CDR3 length is 16 residues. V lost 3 bases and J 5 bases, leaving 16 bases between the germline ends. The V gene's germline CDR1 is MNHNS and CDR2 SASEGT. In DNA form, the CDR3 reads TGTGCCAGCAGTGAGGACGGGAGGCTTATCAATGAAAAACTGTTTTTT. Protein sequence: CASSEDGRLINEKLFF.

V usage is TRBV28 and J usage is TRBJ2-1; either TRBD1 or TRBD2 may fit D (5 bases each). The length of the CDR3 is 17 residues. V lost 7 bases to trimming and J lost 5 bases, with 24 bases between them. Germline CDR1 reads MDHEN; CDR2 reads SYDVKM. The CDR3 reads CASTPRPKFGGHNEQFF. The CDR3 DNA follows: TGTGCCAGCACCCCAAGACCCAAGTTTGGGGGACACAATGAGCAGTTCTTC.

The CDR3 nucleotides read TGCGCCAGCAGCTTGTCGGGCAGTACAAATCAGCCCCAGCATTTT. Translated, it gives CASSLSGSTNQPQHF. This chain joins TRBV5-1 and TRBJ1-5; no definite D call. CDR1 SGHRS and CDR2 YFSETQ come from the germline V gene. This CDR3 region has 15 residues. V shed 1 base and J shed 4 bases, with 12 bases lying between them.

The J gene is TRBJ2-5, the V gene TRBV5-4; D is perhaps TRBD1 (6 bases). Germline CDR1 SGHNT, CDR2 YYREEE (reference sequence). CDR3 size: 14 residues. V gave up 4 bases and J gave up 2 bases, with 12 bases separating them. DNA of the CDR3: TGTGCCAGCAGCCTACAGGGATTACAAGAGACCCAGTACTTC. Translated, it gives CASSLQGLQETQYF.

This chain connects TRBV9 to TRBJ2-1, with TRBD2 matching over 11 bases. The CDR3 extends over 16 amino acids. Germline V gene lookup returns CDR1 SGDLS and CDR2 YYNGEE. Trimming took 4 bases from V and 4 from J; bases not matched to a gene: 7. This CDR3 reads CASSPIIAGGYNEQFF. The CDR3 DNA is TGTGCCAGCAGCCCAATTATAGCGGGAGGGTACAATGAGCAGTTCTTC.

V is TRBV28 and J is TRBJ1-4; D gene uncertain. This CDR3 has 13 amino acids. The germline gives CDR1 MDHEN, CDR2 SYDVKM. Trimming removed 6 bases from V and 6 bases from J, with 11 bases in between. CDR3 sequence reads: CASRYRPDEKLFF. DNA of the CDR3: TGTGCCAGCAGGTACCGGCCGGATGAAAAACTGTTTTTT.

This clone came up once. This chain connects TRBV7-3 to TRBJ2-5, with 16 bases fitting TRBD2. The V segment lost 4 bases and the J segment 4 bases; nucleotides outside the gene matches: 6. Germline values: CDR1 SGHTA, CDR2 FQGTGA. The CDR3 has 17 amino acids. The CDR3 sequence: CASSSSGLAGGRETQYF. The CDR3 region has the DNA TGTGCCAGCAGCTCCTCGGGACTAGCGGGAGGGCGAGAGACCCAGTACTTC. The full variable domain, its missing parts supplied by reference TRBV7-3 and TRBJ2-5, is GAGVSQTPSNKVTEKGKYVELRCDPISGHTALYWYRQSLGQGPEFLIYFQGTGAADDSGLPNDRFFAVRPEGSVSTLKIQRTERGDSAVYLCASSSSGLAGGRETQYFGPGTRLLVL.

With regard to this clone: At the DNA level, this CDR3 is encoded by other sequences in the same sample as well. The chain employs TRBV7-2 and TRBJ2-7, with 8 bases fitting TRBD1. Germline values: CDR1 SGHTA, CDR2 FQGNSA. The ends lost 5 bases at V and 2 bases at J; junction bases unmatched: 5. The CDR3 consists of 14 residues. CDR3 DNA sequence: TGTGCCAGCAGCACCAGACAGGGGACCTACGAGCAGTACTTC. This translates into CASSTRQGTYEQYF.